This T cell receptor beta chain was identified in a study of T cells in Graves' hyperthyroidism and ophthalmopathy. TCR beta CDR3 region amplification was performed from RNA transcripts. The study used the HTBI primer set for a first-round RT-PCR of the TCR CDR3. TCRdb fed the multiplex PCR reads into MiXCR, producing one record per CDR3 protein. The profile covers 350,000 to 400,000 distinct CDR3 sequences, with 15% appearing a single time and approximately 29% taken by the ten largest. Newly diagnosed hyperthyroidism patients aged 18 to 65 years had disease lasting under 2 months. Each diagnosis drew on symptoms, thyroxine, TRAb, thyroid ultrasound and orbital computed tomography findings. At least ten counts were recorded for this clonotype. V was pared by 6 bases and J by 7 bases, with 13 bases between. Germline V lookup: CDR1 KGHSH, CDR2 LQKENI. The CDR3 runs 13 residues.

Sample: blood. V gene TRBV18 combines with J gene TRBJ1-5, with unresolved D. The receptor was isolated from a woman under 40 with Graves' hyperthyroidism. The CDR3: CASSTEIRQPQHF. CDR3 nucleotide sequence: TGTGCCAGCTCCACGGAAATTCGGCAGCCCCAGCATTTT.